The 9 T cell receptor beta chains below all came from one sample that was sequenced in a study of blood T cell repertoires in COVID-19. This table comes from immunoSEQ multiplex PCR, and its TCRdb copy is limited to in-frame clones, with some not included. Of 200,000 to 250,000 clones listed, 80% were seen once; the top ten hold 7.4%. The sample consisted of PBMCs or T cells enriched from blood (not recorded which). The receptor source for this set is a woman in her 40s with acute COVID-19.

V is TRBV7-2 and J is TRBJ1-1, with unresolved D. Looked up from germline, CDR1 is SGHTA and CDR2 is FQGNSA. The V gene lost 4 bases and the J gene lost 7 bases, with 19 bases spanning the gap. The CDR3 is 15 amino acids. This chain's CDR3 is CASSSDISVLLEAFF. For the CDR3, the DNA is TGTGCCAGCAGCTCCGACATATCGGTGCTCCTTGAAGCTTTCTTT.

The J gene is TRBJ1-3, the V gene TRBV5-1; D not resolved. The CDR3 spans 14 residues. CDR1 SGHRS and CDR2 YFSETQ come from the germline V gene. Trimming removed 0 bases at V and 4 bases at J, with 8 bases between. CDR3 loop: CASSLVGGGNTIYF. DNA for the CDR3: TGCGCCAGCAGCTTGGTCGGAGGAGGAAACACCATATATTTT.

V and J are TRBV28 and TRBJ2-6; 7 bases fit TRBD1. In germline, CDR1 is MDHEN, CDR2 SYDVKM. The CDR3 covers 15 residues. J gave up 2 bases and V 6 bases, and 4 bases lay outside the gene matches. CDR3 in DNA: TGTGCCAGCAGGGGACAGCCCCCTGGGGCCAACGTCCTGACTTTC. It encodes CASRGQPPGANVLTF.

This clone has a handful of counts. The CDR3 region has the DNA TGTGCCAGCAGCTTGGGGGGGCCGGACCAGCAGTACTTC. This translates into CASSLGGPDQQYF. J is TRBJ2-7 and V is TRBV7-2; TRBD2 is a possible D gene (7 bases). CDR1 is SGHTA and CDR2 is FQGNSA in the germline V gene. With 3 bases removed from V and 8 bases from J, the gap between germline ends came to 14 bases. The CDR3 is 13 amino acids.

The rearrangement joins TRBV5-1 to TRBJ1-5; the D gene is possibly TRBD1 (6 bases). The V end lost 0 bases, the J end lost 7 bases, and 14 bases lay between the germline ends. Germline V CDR1 and CDR2: SGHRS, YFSETQ. The CDR3 is 15 amino acids. The DNA for the CDR3 is TGCGCCAGCAGCTTGGAGGCAGGGGAAGGGCAGCCCCAGCATTTT. Protein: CASSLEAGEGQPQHF.

The rearrangement uses TRBV7-8 and TRBJ1-5; no reliable D call. There are 14 residues in the CDR3. Germline values: CDR1 SGHVS, CDR2 FQNEAQ. The ends were cut back, 1 base at V and 3 bases at J, with 7 bases in the middle. The CDR3 DNA is TGTGCCAGCAGCTTAGACAGATACAATCAGCCCCAGCATTTT. Residues: CASSLDRYNQPQHF.

V is TRBV28 and J is TRBJ1-5, with D perhaps matching TRBD1 (6 bases). Germline V lookup: CDR1 MDHEN, CDR2 SYDVKM. With 5 bases removed from V and 4 bases from J, the gap between germline ends came to 15 bases. CDR3 size: 15 residues. For the CDR3, the DNA is TGTGCCAGCAGTCCCGTGACAGGATCTAATCAGCCCCAGCATTTT. Protein: CASSPVTGSNQPQHF.

In nucleotides, the CDR3 is TGTGCCAGCAGCTCAGGGACAGGGACCCCCAATGAGCAGTTCTTC. This translates into CASSSGTGTPNEQFF. The J gene is TRBJ2-1, the V gene TRBV27, with TRBD1 matching 9 bases. Unmatched junction bases numbered 9, after V lost 6 bases and J lost 6 bases. CDR1 and CDR2 from the germline V gene are MNHEY and SMNVEV (reference sequence). This CDR3 is 15 amino acids long.

The J gene is TRBJ2-5, the V gene TRBV19, with 8 bases fitting TRBD2. The ends lost 3 bases at V and 4 bases at J; junction bases unmatched: 4. The CDR3 covers 14 residues. Germline CDR1 LNHDA, CDR2 SQIVND (reference sequence). CDR3 sequence reads: CASSIREGGETQYF. The DNA for the CDR3 is TGTGCCAGTAGTATCCGGGAGGGCGGAGAGACCCAGTACTTC.